What follows is one T cell receptor (beta chain) and its context. The antigen this receptor binds is unknown. Base qualities are not provided; no much larger clone lies one nucleotide away. This specimen's time point label, interpreted: baseline before first vaccination. Vaccinee samples came from UK trials COV001 and COV002, including a single-blind randomized controlled phase 2/3 trial of AZD1222 (ChAdOx1 nCoV-19) in healthy adults. Trial participant PBMC samples were collected at day 0 and day 28 after the second dose for TCRbeta chain sequencing. The source of the sample is a study of T cell responses to AZD1222 COVID-19 vaccine (dated by TCRdb to the early 2020s). Looking at the study overall: Because spike-specific TCR depth and breadth did not differ between the two schedules, AZD1222 recipients who got a second dose at roughly 4 weeks were pooled with those who got a second dose at roughly 12 weeks. TCR sequencing covered 233 trial participants: 207 given two doses of AZD1222 and 26 given two doses of MenACWY control vaccine. Trial participants were enrolled into age subgroups of 18-55, 56-69 and 70-plus years, which contained about 150, 28 and 57 TCR-sequenced participants, respectively. Broad study findings and their caveats: The vaccine-associated CD4 TCRs covered the entire spike protein, and the dominant responses fell in regions 160-218 and 743-854. The 56-69-year group was small, and its depth increase did not reach significance, likely because of low power. Participants were mostly white British and included more females than males, and it was suggested by the authors that clonal diversity may have been underestimated. After two AZD1222 doses, spike-specific TCR breadth and depth were significantly higher than at day 0 and than in MenACWY recipients. Because no samples from the day 14 peak response were available, repertoires could be characterized only after the peak T cell response. Conclusions about previously exposed vaccinees were limited because only a handful of AZD1222 recipients were SARS-CoV-2 seropositive at baseline. Reportedly, almost half of the unique spike-specific TCRs recognized epitopes lying outside the regions that are mutated in the B.1.351 and B.1.1.7 variants.

The CDR3 regions of human TCRbeta chains were analyzed by immunosequencing. The paper's data handling went like this. TCRs in the repertoires were compared against a reference library of SARS-CoV-2-specific TCRs that had been generated with the MIRA antigen-specificity platform. Breadth was defined as the fraction of unique TCRs that were SARS-CoV-2-associated. Depth was defined as the fraction of total T cells that were SARS-CoV-2-associated. Using the MIRA data, each spike-specific TCR was assigned both to the spike region to which the TCR was reactive and to a CD4 or CD8 class. Log10-transformed breadth and depth values were compared by one-way ANOVA with Sidak's multiple comparisons tests. The immuneACCESS repertoire file appears here via TCRdb, limited to in-frame rearrangements. These files lack a portion of the clones; in checked studies, under half of the deficit traces to unresolved V genes, and the cause of the others is not known. That table supplies the V and J calls and clone size; D and trimming were determined from the DNA. The table for this sample lists some 90,000 clones; roughly 85% of them were counted only once. The top ten hold 6% to 9% of the sample.

CDR1 SEHNR and CDR2 FQNEAQ are derived from the germline V gene (reference sequence). The germline V and J ends show losses of 5 bases and 7 bases respectively, and no gene match explains 15 bases of the junction. The CDR3 sequence holds 19 residues, the cysteine and phenylalanine included. The CDR3 DNA has 57 bases and is translated from base 1. The source material was peripheral blood, sampled on day 0 of AZD1222 vaccination. The V and J genes are TRBV7-9 and TRBJ2-2; 14 junctional bases match TRBD2. The sequence derives from an adult in good health. The CDR3 reads as follows: CASSLPRGTSGSRIGELFF. The nucleotide sequence is TGTGCCAGCAGCCTACCCAGGGGGACTAGCGGGAGCCGAATCGGGGAGCTGTTTTTT.